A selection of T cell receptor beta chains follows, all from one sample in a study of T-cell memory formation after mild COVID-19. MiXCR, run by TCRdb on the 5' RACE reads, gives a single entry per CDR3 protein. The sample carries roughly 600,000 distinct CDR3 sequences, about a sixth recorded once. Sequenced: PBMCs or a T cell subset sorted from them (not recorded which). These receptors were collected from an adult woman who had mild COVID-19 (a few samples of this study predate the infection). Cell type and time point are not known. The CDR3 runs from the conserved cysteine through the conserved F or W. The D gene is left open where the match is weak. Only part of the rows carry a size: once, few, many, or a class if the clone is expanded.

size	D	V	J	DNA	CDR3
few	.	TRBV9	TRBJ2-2	TGTGCCAGCAGCGTAGTGGGGCAGGGTGTCGGGGAGCTGTTTTTT	CASSVVGQGVGELFF
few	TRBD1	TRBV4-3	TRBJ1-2	TGCGCCAGCACACCCGGACAGGGGAATCCTTATGGCTACACCTTC	CASTPGQGNPYGYTF
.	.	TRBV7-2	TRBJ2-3	TGTGCCAGCAGCTTAGACCCCCGCACAGATACGCAGTATTTT	CASSLDPRTDTQYF
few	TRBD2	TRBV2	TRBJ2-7	TGTGCCAGCAGACTAGCGGGAGCCGGGTACGAGCAGTACTTC	CASRLAGAGYEQYF
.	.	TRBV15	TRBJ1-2	TGTGCCACCAGCAGACCAGGGTCGGCTAACTATGGCTACACCTTC	CATSRPGSANYGYTF
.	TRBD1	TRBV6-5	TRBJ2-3	TGTGCCAGCAGTTGGGACAGGGGGCGAGATACGCAGTATTTT	CASSWDRGRDTQYF
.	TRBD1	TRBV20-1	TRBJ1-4	TGCAGTGCTATACCCAGGGACAGGCCCGCAACTAATGAAAAACTGTTTTTT	CSAIPRDRPATNEKLFF
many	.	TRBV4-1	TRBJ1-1	TGCGCCAGCAGCCAAGGGGCTATTTCGGCAGGGCAGGAAGCTTTCTTT	CASSQGAISAGQEAFF
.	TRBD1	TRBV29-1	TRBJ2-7	TGCAGCGTTCTCCGGGACAGCTACGAGCAGTACTTC	CSVLRDSYEQYF
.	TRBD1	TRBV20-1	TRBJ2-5	TGCAGTGCTAGAGACCCCGGACAGGGGAGTTTGAAGACCCAGTACTTC	CSARDPGQGSLKTQYF
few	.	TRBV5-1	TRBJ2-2	TGCGCCAGCAGCTTGGGGGCGCCCACCGGGGAGCTGTTTTTT	CASSLGAPTGELFF
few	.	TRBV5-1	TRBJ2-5	TGCGCCAGCACCCATTTTAAGGCGGAGACCCAGTACTTC	CASTHFKAETQYF
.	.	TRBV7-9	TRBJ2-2	TGTGCCAGCAGCTTAGAGTTTCTCAACACCGGGGAGCTGTTTTTT	CASSLEFLNTGELFF
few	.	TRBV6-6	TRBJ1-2	TGTGCCACCCGACAGGAGAACTATGGCTACACCTTC	CATRQENYGYTF
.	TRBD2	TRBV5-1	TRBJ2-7	TGCGCCAGCAGTACCGGGACTAGCGGGGCCTCATACGAGCAGTACTTC	CASSTGTSGASYEQYF
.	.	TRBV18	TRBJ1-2	TGTGCCAGCTCAGCCAACAACTATGGCTACACCTTC	CASSANNYGYTF
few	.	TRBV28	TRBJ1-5	TGTGCCAGCAGCCTCACACAACATCAGCCCCAGCATTTT	CASSLTQHQPQHF
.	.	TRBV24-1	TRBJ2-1	TGTGCCACCAGTGATGATGGTGGGTCAAGTGAGCAGTTCTTC	CATSDDGGSSEQFF
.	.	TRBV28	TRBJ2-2	TGTGCCAGCAGTTTCCGGGGGATCTCGGGGGAGCTGTTTTTT	CASSFRGISGELFF
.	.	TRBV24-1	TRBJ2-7	TGTGCCACCAGTGATTCAACAGGGGAGGCTTTATACGAGCAGTACTTC	CATSDSTGEALYEQYF
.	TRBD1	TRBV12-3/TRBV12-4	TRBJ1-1	TGTGCCAGCAACCGACAGGGATTTCTTACTGAAGCTTTCTTT	CASNRQGFLTEAFF
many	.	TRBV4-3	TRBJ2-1	TGCGCCAGCAGCCGATCGGACGGGACCGGGGTGGTTTATGAGCAGTTCTTC	CASSRSDGTGVVYEQFF
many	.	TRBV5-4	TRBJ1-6	TGTGCCAGCAGGGCCATGAAGGGCTCCTATAATTCACCCCTCCACTTT	CASRAMKGSYNSPLHF
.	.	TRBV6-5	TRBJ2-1	TGTGACAGCAGGGGAGCCGGGACACAGCGGAATGAGCAGTTCTTC	CDSRGAGTQRNEQFF
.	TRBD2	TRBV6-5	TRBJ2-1	TGTGCCAGCAGTTCCACCCCGTTACTAGCGGGAGGGCCCGGTGAGCAGTTCTTC	CASSSTPLLAGGPGEQFF
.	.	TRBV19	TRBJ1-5	TGTGCCAGTAGTATTCCGGGGGCGAGGGGTCAGCCCCAGCATTTT	CASSIPGARGQPQHF
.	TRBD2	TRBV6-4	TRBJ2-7	TGTGCCAGCAGTGATCCGACTAGCGGGAGGCCGCGCTCCTACGAGCAGTACTTC	CASSDPTSGRPRSYEQYF
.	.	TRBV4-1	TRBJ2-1	TGCGCCAGCAGCAGGGACCCAACCTACAATGAGCAGTTCTTC	CASSRDPTYNEQFF
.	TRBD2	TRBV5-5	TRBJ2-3	TGTGCCAGCAGCAAACTAGCGCGGTCGACAGATACGCAGTATTTT	CASSKLARSTDTQYF
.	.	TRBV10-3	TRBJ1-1	TGTGCCATCAGTGAGGCCGAGTTGGAGGCTTTCTTT	CAISEAELEAFF
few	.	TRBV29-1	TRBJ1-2	TGCAGCGTGCGGGCAGGGGAGGGCTACACCTTC	CSVRAGEGYTF
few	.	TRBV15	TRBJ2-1	TGTGCCACCAGCAGGGGTGGATCTAACAATGAGCAGTTCTTC	CATSRGGSNNEQFF
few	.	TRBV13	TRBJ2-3	TGTGCCAGCAGCCGGCCCGCAGGGTTTGAGGGCACAGATACGCAGTATTTT	CASSRPAGFEGTDTQYF
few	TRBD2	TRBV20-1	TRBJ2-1	TGCAGTGCTAGAGGAGAGACTAGCGGGAGTCTGAATGAGCAGTTCTTC	CSARGETSGSLNEQFF
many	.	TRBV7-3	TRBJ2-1	TGTGCCAGCAGCCTAAACCTCCCAGGGCCCAAACCCTACAATGAGCAGTTCTTC	CASSLNLPGPKPYNEQFF
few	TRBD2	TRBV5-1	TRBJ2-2	TGCGCCAGCAGCTTGCAAACTAGCGGGAGCGGGGAGCTGTTTTTT	CASSLQTSGSGELFF
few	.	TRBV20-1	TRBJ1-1	TGCAGTGCTAGTCGGGGAATGATGAACACTGAAGCTTTCTTT	CSASRGMMNTEAFF
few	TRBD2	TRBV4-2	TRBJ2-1	TGTGCCACTCAGCGGGGGGGGTTTGATGAGCAGTTCTTC	CATQRGGFDEQFF
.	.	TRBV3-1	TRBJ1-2	TGTGCCAGCAGCCAGGATCACCAGGTATACTATGGCTACACCTTC	CASSQDHQVYYGYTF
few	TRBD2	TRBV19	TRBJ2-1	TGTGCCAGTAGTATGCTAGCGGGAGGAGACAATGAGCAGTTCTTC	CASSMLAGGDNEQFF
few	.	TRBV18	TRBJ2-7	TGTGCCAGCTCACCACGGAAGGGGAACCCCTACGAGCAGTACTTC	CASSPRKGNPYEQYF
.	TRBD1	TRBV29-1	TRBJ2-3	TGCAGCGTTGGTGATAGGACAGGAGATACGCAGTATTTT	CSVGDRTGDTQYF
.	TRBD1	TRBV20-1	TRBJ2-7	TGCAGTGCCGTGGGACAGGTCTACGAGCAGTACTTC	CSAVGQVYEQYF
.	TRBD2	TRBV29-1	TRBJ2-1	TGCAGCGTTGGATTGGCGACTAGCGGGAATGAGCAGTTCTTC	CSVGLATSGNEQFF
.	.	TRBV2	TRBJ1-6	TGTGCCAGCAACTTCTATAATTCACCCCTCCACTTT	CASNFYNSPLHF
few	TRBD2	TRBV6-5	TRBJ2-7	TGTGCCAGCAGTTACGGAGGGGGTCCCGGGACTAGCGGTTCCTACGAGCAGTACTTC	CASSYGGGPGTSGSYEQYF
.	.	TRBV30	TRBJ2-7	TGTGCCTGGAGTGTACTAGGGGGGGCCGATTCCTACGAGCAGTACTTC	CAWSVLGGADSYEQYF